A single sample is the source of the 15 T cell receptor beta chains below, sequenced in a study of T-cell reconstitution after alpha-beta-depleted transplantation in children. Unique molecular identifiers tagged the TCRbeta library. TCRdb called the PCR reads again in MiXCR, with one record for every CDR3 protein. Among approximately 83,000 distinct CDR3 sequences listed, 12% were seen once. The sample consisted of PBMCs from the stem cell graft donor, taken from the stem cell graft. The receptor set was obtained from a human donor who donated a stem cell graft to a child with inherited bone marrow failure.

This clonotype appeared many times. V usage is TRBV5-1 and J usage is TRBJ2-3; D is undetermined. This CDR3 region has 15 residues. V lost 0 bases to trimming and J lost 0 bases, with 8 bases between them. Germline assignment: CDR1 SGHRS and CDR2 YFSETQ. CDR3 nucleotide sequence: TGCGCCAGCAGCTTGGTGCGGCCCAGCACAGATACGCAGTATTTT. Translated: CASSLVRPSTDTQYF.

This clonotype has ten or more counts. The rearrangement uses TRBV7-9 and TRBJ1-2; the D is unclear. The CDR3 contains 15 residues. Trimming took 1 base from V and 6 from J, leaving 15 bases between them. The V gene's germline CDR1 is SEHNR and CDR2 FQNEAQ (reference sequence). As DNA, the CDR3 is TGTGCCAGCAGCTTAGTGGTTCCAGGCTGCAATGGCTACACCTTC. This sequence encodes CASSLVVPGCNGYTF.

There are many counts of this clonotype. The rearrangement joins TRBV7-9 to TRBJ1-2; a weak D match, TRBD1 (5 bases). Trimming cost V 5 bases and J 1 base, with 14 bases left between them. The CDR3 has 15 residues. Germline V gives CDR1 SEHNR, CDR2 FQNEAQ (reference sequence). The CDR3 here is CASSPGQIDNYGYTF. In DNA form, the CDR3 reads TGTGCCAGCAGCCCCGGACAAATAGATAACTATGGCTACACCTTC.

This clonotype was seen repeatedly, ten times or more. The CDR3 nucleotides read TGTGCCACCAGTGATTATGGGGAGGGAAACACTGAAGCTTTCTTT. Amino acids: CATSDYGEGNTEAFF. The rearrangement joins TRBV24-1 to TRBJ1-1; D is unresolved. The CDR3 is 15 residues long. Trimming stripped 2 bases from V and 2 bases from J, with 11 bases between. The germline V gene has CDR1 KGHDR and CDR2 SFDVKD.

Many counts were recorded for this clonotype. V and J are TRBV5-1 and TRBJ2-7, with 8 bases identical to TRBD2. The CDR3 runs 14 residues. Trimming took 2 bases from V and 4 from J; bases not matched to a gene: 5. The V gene's germline CDR1 is SGHRS and CDR2 YFSETQ. CDR3 coding DNA: TGCGCCAGCAGCTTAGCGGGGGACTTATACGAGCAGTACTTC. It codes for CASSLAGDLYEQYF.

The rearrangement joins TRBV27 to TRBJ1-1, with TRBD1 matching over 8 bases. The V gene end was trimmed by 2 bases and the J gene end by 8 bases; junction bases not matched to a gene: 4. This CDR3 has 13 residues. Per the germline V gene, CDR1 is MNHEY and CDR2 is SMNVEV (reference sequence). CDR3 in amino acids: CASSLQGAEEAFF. CDR3 nucleotides: TGTGCCAGCAGTTTACAGGGGGCGGAGGAAGCTTTCTTT.

The table lists this clonotype with a few counts. The limits of the CDR3 on the DNA are not certain, so only TCRdb's listed CDR3 is given. The rearrangement links TRBV7-5 to TRBJ1-4. TRBV7-5 is labeled a pseudogene. The CDR3 length equals 17 residues, ends included. This chain's CDR3 is CISVSDASVRHNEKLFF.

A note on this clonotype: The conserved closing phenylalanine or tryptophan is absent in this CDR3, likely reflecting a read error. The gene calls are TRBV5-1 and TRBJ2-7; D is ambiguous. The CDR3 spans 12 residues. V dropped 7 bases and J dropped 5 bases, with 13 bases sitting between them. The V gene's germline CDR1 is SGHRS and CDR2 YFSETQ. The CDR3 spells CASSRPPHEQYS. DNA for the CDR3: TGCGCCAGCTCCAGGCCCCCCCACGAGCAGTACTCC.

This clonotype appeared many times. CDR3 region: CASSLFKTQKEQYF. The DNA for the CDR3 is TGTGCCAGCAGCTTGTTCAAAACCCAAAAGGAGCAGTACTTC. The rearrangement links TRBV5-6 to TRBJ2-7; no definite D call. The germline CDR1 and CDR2 sequences are SGHDT and YYEEEE. The CDR3 sequence is 14 residues long. V was clipped by 1 base and J by 7 bases, with 15 bases between them.

This sequence joins TRBV29-1 and TRBJ1-2; D possibly corresponds to TRBD1 (5 bases). CDR1 is SQVTM, CDR2 ANQGSEA, per germline. V lost 4 bases and J lost 3, with 6 bases in between. The CDR3 covers 11 residues. CDR3 coding DNA: TGCAGCGTTGGAGGGGACTATGGCTACACCTTC. This translates into CSVGGDYGYTF.

There are many counts of this clonotype. The chain recombines TRBV12-3 or TRBV12-4 with TRBJ1-5; TRBD1 is a possible D gene (5 bases). V shed 6 bases and J shed 0 bases, with 18 bases lying between them. The CDR3 spans 17 residues. CDR3 region: CASSRGTGPYSNQPQHF. The CDR3, as DNA: TGTGCCAGCAGCCGGGGCACCGGACCATATAGCAATCAGCCCCAGCATTTT.

The sample holds many counts of this clonotype. The chain carries TRBV5-1 and TRBJ2-1; a possible D gene is TRBD2 (6 bases). Germline V gene data show CDR1 as SGHRS and CDR2 as YFSETQ. V shed 5 bases and J shed 0 bases, with 21 bases lying between them. The CDR3 is made up of 18 amino acids. The CDR3 nucleotides are TGCGCCAGCAGTCGTCCCTATGGGCGGGGAAGCTCCTACAATGAGCAGTTCTTC. This sequence encodes CASSRPYGRGSSYNEQFF.

This clonotype occurred many times. Written as DNA, the CDR3 is TGCGCCAGCAGCTTGGAGGGGACAGATACGCAGTATTTT. Its translation: CASSLEGTDTQYF. The chain links TRBV5-1 to TRBJ2-3, with D perhaps TRBD1 (5 bases). V was shortened by 0 bases and J by 3 bases, with 5 bases between the two germline ends. The germline CDR1 and CDR2 sequences are SGHRS and YFSETQ. The CDR3 sequence is 13 residues long.

Only a few counts were recorded for this clonotype. The chain joins TRBV15 to TRBJ2-3, with D perhaps TRBD2 (6 bases). Germline V gene sequence: CDR1 LNHNV, CDR2 YYDKDF (reference sequence). The CDR3 runs to 12 residues. The V end lost 4 bases, the J end lost 6 bases, and 8 bases lay between the germline ends. The CDR3 DNA reads TGTGCCACCAGCACCCGGGGGGATACGCAGTATTTT. This translates into CATSTRGDTQYF.

This clonotype was seen at least ten times. The CDR3 loop reads CSASGEGLAGFSSTDTQYF. For the CDR3, the DNA is TGCAGTGCTAGTGGTGAGGGACTAGCGGGGTTCTCTAGCACAGATACGCAGTATTTT. The rearrangement joins TRBV20-1 to TRBJ2-3, with 13 bases aligning to TRBD2. The CDR3 covers 19 residues. V lost 3 bases and J lost 0; bases outside the gene matches: 12. Germline V gives CDR1 DFQATT, CDR2 SNEGSKA (reference sequence).